The present TCR beta chain was sequenced within a study of blood T cell repertoires in COVID-19. Overall study: The study drew acute and convalescent COVID-19 samples from the United States, Italy and Spain. PBMCs, B-cell-depleted T cells, or T cells provided the cDNA or gDNA that made up the material.

Germline CDR1 and CDR2: LNHDA and SQIVND (reference sequence). The CDR3 runs to 16 residues. Trimming took 3 bases from V and 2 from J; bases not matched to a gene: 9. Original analysis: Estimates of nucleated cell counts were drawn from the amplification of reference gene primers. Generated by immunoSEQ multiplex PCR, the TCRdb table keeps only in-frame clones and is missing some. Clone size and V and J calls were adopted from that table, with D and trimming inferred from the DNA. Of about 100,000 clones in the sample, roughly four fifths were seen once. This clone was detected once. This TCR was recovered from a man aged 55 to 69 with acute or convalescent COVID-19. The rearrangement uses TRBV19 and TRBJ1-2, with 7 bases that match TRBD1. The specimen was peripheral blood. CDR3 nucleotides: TGTGCCAGTAGTATTTTCTCCCAGGGGGACAACTATGGCTACACCTTC. Translated, it gives CASSIFSQGDNYGYTF.